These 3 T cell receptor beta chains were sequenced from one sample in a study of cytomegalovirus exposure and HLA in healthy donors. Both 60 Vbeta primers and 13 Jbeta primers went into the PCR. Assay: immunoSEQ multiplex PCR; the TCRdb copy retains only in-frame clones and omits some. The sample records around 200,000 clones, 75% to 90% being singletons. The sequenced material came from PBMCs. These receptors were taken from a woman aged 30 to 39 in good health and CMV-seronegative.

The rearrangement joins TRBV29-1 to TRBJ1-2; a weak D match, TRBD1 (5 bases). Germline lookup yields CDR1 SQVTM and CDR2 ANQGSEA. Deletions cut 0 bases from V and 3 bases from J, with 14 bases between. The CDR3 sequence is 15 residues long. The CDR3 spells CSVEEAEGLDYGYTF. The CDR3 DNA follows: TGCAGCGTTGAAGAAGCGGAGGGGCTGGACTATGGCTACACCTTC.

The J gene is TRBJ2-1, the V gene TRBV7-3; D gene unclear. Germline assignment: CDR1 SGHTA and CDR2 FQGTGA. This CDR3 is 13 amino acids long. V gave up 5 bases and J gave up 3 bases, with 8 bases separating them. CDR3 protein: CASSKTLYNEQFF. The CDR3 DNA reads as TGTGCCAGCAGCAAGACACTCTACAATGAGCAGTTCTTC.

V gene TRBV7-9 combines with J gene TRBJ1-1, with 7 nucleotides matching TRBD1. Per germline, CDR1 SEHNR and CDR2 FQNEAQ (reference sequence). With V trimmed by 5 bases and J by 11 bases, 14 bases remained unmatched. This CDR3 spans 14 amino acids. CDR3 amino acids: CASSAHTDRFSAFF. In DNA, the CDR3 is TGTGCCAGCAGCGCCCATACGGACAGGTTTTCGGCTTTCTTT. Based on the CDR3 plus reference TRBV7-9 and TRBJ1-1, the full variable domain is DTGVSQNPRHKITKRGQNVTFRCDPISEHNRLYWYRQTLGQGPEFLTYFQNEAQLEKSRLLSDRFSAERPKGSFSTLEIQRTEQGDSAMYLCASSAHTDRFSAFFGQGTRLTVV.